This entry lists 24 T cell receptor beta chains sequenced from one sample in a study of blood T cell repertoires in COVID-19. Libraries were prepared by immunoSEQ multiplex PCR; TCRdb keeps only in-frame clonotypes and omits some of them. The sample yields about 230,000 clones, over 80% seen once. Sequences were obtained from peripheral blood. These receptors came from a woman aged 30 to 39 with COVID-19, enrolled during active disease.

Remarks on this clone: Other DNA variants within this sample encode the same CDR3. V gene TRBV12-3 or TRBV12-4 combines with J gene TRBJ1-2, with 7 bases lining up with TRBD1. This CDR3 contains 12 residues. V gave up 3 bases and J gave up 8 bases; unmatched junction bases: 3. This chain's CDR3 is CASSLTGSGYTF. CDR3 nucleotide sequence: TGTGCCAGCAGTTTGACAGGGAGCGGCTACACCTTC.

The V gene is TRBV5-5, the J gene TRBJ1-2; maybe TRBD1 (5 bases). Trimming cost V 0 bases and J 4 bases, with 7 bases left between them. This CDR3 is 13 amino acids long. The germline CDR1 and CDR2 sequences are SGHKS and YYEKEE (reference sequence). CDR3 coding DNA: TGTGCCAGCAGCTTGGGACAGTTCTATGGCTACACCTTC. The encoded protein is CASSLGQFYGYTF. Filled out from reference TRBV5-5 and TRBJ1-2, the complete variable domain reads DAGVTQSPTHLIKTRGQQVTLRCSPISGHKSVSWYQQVLGQGPQFIFQYYEKEERGRGNFPDRFSARQFPNYSSELNVNALLLGDSALYLCASSLGQFYGYTFGSGTRLTVV.

V usage is TRBV9 and J usage is TRBJ2-3; 9 bases are a match to TRBD2. V was pared by 3 bases and J by 3 bases, with 5 bases of the junction left unmatched. The germline gives CDR1 SGDLS, CDR2 YYNGEE. The CDR3 consists of 15 residues. For the CDR3, the DNA is TGTGCCAGCAGCGCGCGGGGGGGCCAGACAGATACGCAGTATTTT. Translating it yields CASSARGGQTDTQYF. Full variable domain (missing parts from reference TRBV9 and TRBJ2-3): DSGVTQTPKHLITATGQRVTLRCSPRSGDLSVYWYQQSLDQGLQFLIQYYNGEERAKGNILERFSAQQFPDLHSELNLSSLELGDSALYFCASSARGGQTDTQYFGPGTRLTVL.

This sequence joins TRBV19 and TRBJ2-1, with TRBD1 identical over 7 bases. This CDR3 spans 15 amino acids. After removal of 4 bases from V and 9 bases from J, the junction contained 12 bases not matched to a gene. The germline gives CDR1 LNHDA, CDR2 SQIVND (reference sequence). The CDR3 here is CASSSSGTARREQFF. Written as DNA, the CDR3 is TGTGCCAGTAGTAGTTCCGGGACAGCGCGCCGTGAGCAGTTCTTC.

The chain recombines TRBV6-2 or TRBV6-3 with TRBJ1-2; tentatively, D is TRBD1 (6 bases). Looked up from germline, CDR1 is MNHEY and CDR2 is SVGEGT. Trimming removed 4 bases from V and 5 bases from J, with 14 bases in between. The CDR3 is 14 amino acids. This CDR3 reads CASSWGQRGYGYTF. The DNA for the CDR3 is TGTGCCAGCAGTTGGGGACAAAGGGGATATGGCTACACCTTC.

A single count supports this clone. V gene TRBV3-1 (or the pseudogene TRBV3-2) combines with J gene TRBJ2-1, with TRBD1 as a possible D gene (6 bases). The V end was cut by 6 bases, the J end by 5 bases, with 17 bases between. CDR3 length equals 15 residues. Germline CDR1 reads LGHDT; CDR2 reads YNNKEL (reference sequence). This chain's CDR3 is CASRSEGVGDNEQFF. The CDR3 DNA follows: TGTGCCAGCAGATCTGAGGGGGTAGGGGACAATGAGCAGTTCTTC.

The chain couples TRBV29-1 to TRBJ1-4; D is possibly TRBD1 (5 bases). Trimming cost V 4 bases and J 8 bases, with 14 bases left between them. The CDR3 runs to 13 residues. The germline V gene encodes CDR1 SQVTM and CDR2 ANQGSEA. CDR3 region: CSVAGSRGEKLFF. The CDR3 DNA sequence: TGCAGCGTTGCGGGGTCACGGGGGGAAAAACTGTTTTTT.

Notes on this clone: One end of the junction varies from germline; a read error may be responsible. The chain combines TRBV9 with TRBJ2-5; possibly TRBD1 for D (5 bases). The CDR3 spans 13 residues. Germline V lookup: CDR1 SGDLS, CDR2 YYNGEE. CDR3 DNA sequence: TGTGCCAGCAGCTTAGACAGTCAAGGGACCCAGTACTTC. Its protein product is CASSLDSQGTQYF.

The chain has TRBV19 and TRBJ1-5; no definite D call. From germline, CDR1 is LNHDA and CDR2 SQIVND (reference sequence). This CDR3 is built from 14 residues. Trimming cost V 4 bases and J 11 bases, with 18 bases left between them. The CDR3 nucleotides read TGTGCCAGTAGTACCCCCTCGTCGACCGGGGCCCAGCATTTT. This gives the protein CASSTPSSTGAQHF.

The sample holds one count of this clone. This chain connects TRBV6-2 or TRBV6-3 to TRBJ2-3; no clear D. Trimming took off 6 bases at V and 3 bases at J, with 13 bases between the two ends. The CDR3 extends over 14 amino acids. Germline CDR1 is MNHEY and CDR2 is SVGEGT. CDR3 DNA sequence: TGTGCCAGCAGCCCCCCGGGTTCTACAGATACGCAGTATTTT. This translates into CASSPPGSTDTQYF.

The J gene is TRBJ2-7, the V gene TRBV4-1, with D possibly TRBD1 on 5 matching bases. From germline, CDR1 is MGHRA and CDR2 YSYEKL. The CDR3 extends over 16 amino acids. V was cut by 0 bases and J by 3 bases, with 15 bases left in between. The CDR3 spells CASSQEERGKSYEQYF. In nucleotides, the CDR3 is TGCGCCAGCAGCCAAGAAGAAAGGGGTAAAAGCTACGAGCAGTACTTC.

The chain couples TRBV5-4 to TRBJ2-5, with 11 bases identical to TRBD2. The ends lost 5 bases at V and 5 bases at J; junction bases unmatched: 8. Per germline, CDR1 SGHNT and CDR2 YYREEE (reference sequence). The length of the CDR3 is 15 residues. In DNA, the CDR3 is TGTGCCAGCAGGAAGACTAGCGGGATCTGGGAGACCCAGTACTTC. Translation gives CASRKTSGIWETQYF.

The V and J genes are TRBV27 and TRBJ2-5; 10 bases align to TRBD1. J gave up 5 bases and V 6 bases, and 12 bases lay outside the gene matches. The CDR3 consists of 16 residues. Germline V gives CDR1 MNHEY, CDR2 SMNVEV (reference sequence). The CDR3 DNA follows: TGTGCCAGCAGCCTAACCAGACAGGGGGCAGGCGAGACCCAGTACTTC. Its protein product is CASSLTRQGAGETQYF.

This clone showed up just once. This rearrangement joins TRBV7-9 to TRBJ2-7; 10 bases match TRBD2. The germline V gene has CDR1 SEHNR and CDR2 FQNEAQ (reference sequence). J gave up 5 bases and V 7 bases, and 8 bases lay outside the gene matches. CDR3 length: 14 amino acids. The chain's CDR3 is CASTSGSLLHEQYF. The CDR3, as DNA: TGTGCCAGCACTAGCGGGAGCCTCCTACACGAGCAGTACTTC.

The chain combines TRBV4-3 with TRBJ1-2; 8 bases match TRBD1. Germline-derived CDR1 and CDR2 are LGHNA and YSLEER. This CDR3 region has 16 residues. V lost 1 base and J lost 8; bases outside the gene matches: 12. This CDR3 reads CASSQGIRTGLHGYTF. The CDR3 DNA is TGCGCCAGCAGCCAAGGTATCAGGACAGGGCTTCACGGCTACACCTTC.

The J gene is TRBJ2-5, the V gene TRBV5-1, with TRBD2 matching 7 bases. The CDR3 is made up of 17 amino acids. CDR1 is SGHRS, CDR2 YFSETQ, per germline. The ends lost 2 bases at V and 3 bases at J; junction bases unmatched: 13. The chain's CDR3 is CASSFMLAGESEETQYF. CDR3 in DNA: TGCGCCAGCAGCTTTATGCTTGCGGGAGAATCGGAAGAGACCCAGTACTTC.

Only one count was recorded for this clone. The chain joins TRBV3-1 (or the pseudogene TRBV3-2) to TRBJ1-1; TRBD1 is a possible D gene (5 bases). This CDR3 comprises 14 residues. With 0 bases removed from V and 3 bases from J, the gap between germline ends came to 8 bases. Germline lookup yields CDR1 LGHDT and CDR2 YNNKEL (reference sequence). The chain's CDR3 is CASSQEVRDTEAFF. CDR3 nucleotides: TGTGCCAGCAGCCAAGAGGTCAGGGACACTGAAGCTTTCTTT.

This chain connects TRBV20-1 to TRBJ2-5, with TRBD1 matching over 7 bases. The ends lost 3 bases at V and 5 bases at J; junction bases unmatched: 9. Germline V gene data show CDR1 as DFQATT and CDR2 as SNEGSKA (reference sequence). The CDR3 spans 14 residues. CDR3 loop: CSASKRGRGETQYF. The CDR3 nucleotides read TGCAGTGCTAGTAAGAGGGGGCGCGGTGAGACCCAGTACTTC.

V gene TRBV30 combines with J gene TRBJ2-7, with D hard to call. This CDR3 has 12 amino acids. V shed 4 bases and J shed 4 bases, with 11 bases lying between them. Germline CDR1 is GTSNPN and CDR2 is SVGIG (reference sequence). The CDR3 region has the DNA TGTGCCTGGAACCCCGGGTGGTACGAGCAGTACTTC. Residues: CAWNPGWYEQYF.

V and J are TRBV7-2 and TRBJ1-3, with 7 bases fitting TRBD1. Germline-derived CDR1 and CDR2 are SGHTA and FQGNSA. V was pared by 5 bases and J by 0 bases, with 10 bases of the junction left unmatched. CDR3 length: 17 amino acids. This chain's CDR3 is CASSTVYRDSSGNTIYF. The CDR3 nucleotides read TGTGCCAGCAGCACAGTGTACCGGGACAGCTCTGGAAACACCATATATTTT.

The chain has TRBV10-1 and TRBJ2-2, with D maybe TRBD1 (6 bases). The CDR3 contains 16 residues. The V end lost 0 bases, the J end lost 6 bases, and 14 bases lay between the germline ends. Per germline, CDR1 WNHNN and CDR2 SYGVQD (reference sequence). The CDR3: CASSESGRGWPGELFF. The CDR3 bases are TGCGCCAGCAGTGAGTCGGGCAGGGGTTGGCCCGGGGAGCTGTTTTTT.

The rearrangement uses TRBV7-9 and TRBJ2-3; TRBD2 agrees at 7 bases. Germline trimming cut 1 base from V and 2 bases from J; bases unmatched to any gene: 9. The CDR3 consists of 17 residues. Looked up from germline, CDR1 is SEHNR and CDR2 is FQNEAQ (reference sequence). The CDR3 spells CASSLVAGVGNTDTQYF. CDR3 DNA: TGTGCCAGCAGCTTAGTGGCGGGGGTAGGGAACACAGATACGCAGTATTTT.

The chain couples TRBV7-8 to TRBJ1-6; TRBD1 aligns across 7 bases. With 1 base clipped from V and 8 bases from J, the junction kept 2 bases outside the gene matches. This CDR3 is 14 amino acids long. Per germline, CDR1 SGHVS and CDR2 FQNEAQ. The CDR3 loop is CASSLVGGDSPLHF. The CDR3 bases are TGTGCCAGCAGCTTAGTAGGGGGCGATTCACCCCTCCACTTT.

The rearrangement uses TRBV7-9 and TRBJ2-5, with 11 bases matching TRBD2. Looked up from germline, CDR1 is SEHNR and CDR2 is FQNEAQ (reference sequence). The ends lost 0 bases at V and 5 bases at J; junction bases unmatched: 5. The CDR3 runs 16 residues. DNA for the CDR3: TGTGCCAGCAGCTTAGCTAGCGGGGGGGCTGGCGAGACCCAGTACTTC. As protein: CASSLASGGAGETQYF.